This TCR beta chain derives from a study of T cells in Graves' hyperthyroidism and ophthalmopathy. Study-wide results and limits: From stable hyperthyroidism, ophthalmopathy was set apart by a 13 V-J model.

The CDR3 contains 16 residues. V lost 5 bases to trimming and J lost 5 bases; unmatched junction nucleotides: 13. Germline CDR1 reads SGHAT; CDR2 reads FQNNGV. RNA transcripts gave rise to amplified TCR beta CDR3 regions. RT-PCR in the first round (using the HTBI primer set) targeted the TCR CDR3. TCRdb passed the multiplex PCR reads through MiXCR, listing each CDR3 protein once. The sample yields approximately 600,000 distinct CDR3 sequences, 14% to 15% seen once. Patients with uncontrolled infections, other autoimmune diseases, pregnancy or lactation were excluded. This clonotype has a handful of counts. Its antigen is currently unknown.

Sequenced material: blood. The chain has TRBV11-2 and TRBJ2-7; 9 positions match TRBD2. This receptor was taken from a woman aged 35 to 49 with Graves' ophthalmopathy. CDR3 nucleotides: TGTGCCAGCAGCCCCCGGGTAGCGGGAGTACTCCACGAGCAGTACTTC. Translation gives CASSPRVAGVLHEQYF.